This T cell receptor beta chain was retrieved from a study of shared clonotypes between healthy human individuals. Produced via immunoSEQ multiplex PCR; TCRdb's table is partial and in-frame only. The table includes 2.5 million or so clones, more than 90% detected once. Germline V gives CDR1 GTSNPN, CDR2 SVGIG (reference sequence). The CDR3 is 16 residues long. V shed 2 bases, J shed 2 bases, and the junction held 8 bases outside the gene matches. A split of CD4+ cells into CD45RA+ naive and CD45RA-negative memory subsets was performed. The sequenced sample consisted of naive CD4+ T cells sorted from blood. Subset: CD45RA+ positively selected. The receptor was derived from a man in his late teens or twenties in good health. V and J are TRBV30 and TRBJ1-4, with TRBD1 identical over 7 bases. The CDR3 nucleotides are TGTGCCTGGAGTAGCGCCAGGGGGTCCACTAATGAAAAACTGTTTTTT. Its translation is CAWSSARGSTNEKLFF.